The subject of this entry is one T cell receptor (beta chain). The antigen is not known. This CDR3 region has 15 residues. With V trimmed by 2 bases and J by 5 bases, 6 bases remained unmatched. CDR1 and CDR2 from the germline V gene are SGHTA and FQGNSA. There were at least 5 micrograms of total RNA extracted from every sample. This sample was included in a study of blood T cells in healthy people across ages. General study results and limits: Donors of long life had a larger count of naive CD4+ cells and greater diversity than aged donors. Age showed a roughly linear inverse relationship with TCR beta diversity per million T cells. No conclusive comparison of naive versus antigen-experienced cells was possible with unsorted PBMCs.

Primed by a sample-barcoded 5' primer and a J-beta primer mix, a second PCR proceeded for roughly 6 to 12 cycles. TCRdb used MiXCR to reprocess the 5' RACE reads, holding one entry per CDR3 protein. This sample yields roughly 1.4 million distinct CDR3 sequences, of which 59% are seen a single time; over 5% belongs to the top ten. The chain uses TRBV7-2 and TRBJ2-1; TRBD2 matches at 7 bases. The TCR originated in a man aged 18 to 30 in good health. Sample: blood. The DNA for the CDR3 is TGTGCCAGCAGCTTATTCAGCGGGACCCACAATGAGCAGTTCTTC. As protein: CASSLFSGTHNEQFF.